The rows below give T cell receptor beta chains drawn from one sample of a study of blood T cell repertoires in COVID-19. Clones were read by immunoSEQ multiplex PCR, and TCRdb kept only the in-frame ones, dropping some. Among 200,000 to 250,000 clones listed, approximately 89% were seen once. What was sequenced was peripheral blood. These receptors all come from a woman aged 25 to 39 with COVID-19, enrolled during active disease. CDR3s include the opening cysteine and the closing phenylalanine or tryptophan. Fields, in order: CDR3 DNA, CDR3 protein, J gene, D gene, V gene, clone size, CDR3 length. The D gene is left open where the match is weak. Size tells how often a clone was seen (once, few, many) or the class of an expanded clone, and some rows leave it out.

DNA: TGCGCCAGCAGCCCAGGGACAGGGGATTTACGCACCGGGGAGCTGTTTTTT
CDR3: CASSPGTGDLRTGELFF
J: TRBJ2-2
D: TRBD1
V: TRBV5-1
size: -
length: 17

DNA: TGTGCCAGCAGCTTAAAGGGGGGGCCTGCAAATTACGAGCAGTACTTC
CDR3: CASSLKGGPANYEQYF
J: TRBJ2-7
D: -
V: TRBV7-2
size: -
length: 16

DNA: TGTGCCAGCAGCTTAGCTAGCGGGGGGCTCGATGAGCAGTTCTTC
CDR3: CASSLASGGLDEQFF
J: TRBJ2-1
D: TRBD2
V: TRBV7-9
size: -
length: 15

DNA: TGTGCCAGCAGCCCTTCGCTATATCAGGGGGCGGCTGGAAACACCATATATTTT
CDR3: CASSPSLYQGAAGNTIYF
J: TRBJ1-3
D: TRBD1
V: TRBV7-8
size: -
length: 18

DNA: TGTGCCAGCTCACTGAGTTGGGGGGGCGACTACAATGAGCAGTTCTTC
CDR3: CASSLSWGGDYNEQFF
J: TRBJ2-1
D: -
V: TRBV18
size: -
length: 16

DNA: TGTGCCAGCAGTTGGAGACTAGCGGGGTTTCAAGAGACCCAGTACTTC
CDR3: CASSWRLAGFQETQYF
J: TRBJ2-5
D: TRBD2
V: TRBV6-2/TRBV6-3
size: -
length: 16

DNA: TGTGCCAGCAGTTCGACTAGCGGGCCTCAGGGGACCCAGTACTTC
CDR3: CASSSTSGPQGTQYF
J: TRBJ2-5
D: TRBD2
V: TRBV6-5
size: -
length: 15

DNA: TGTGCCAGTAGTAGAAGCGGGGGGTTAAATGAGCAGTTCTTC
CDR3: CASSRSGGLNEQFF
J: TRBJ2-1
D: TRBD2
V: TRBV19
size: -
length: 14

DNA: TGTGCCAGTAGTACCTCAGGGCTGGGCAATCAGCCCCAGCATTTT
CDR3: CASSTSGLGNQPQHF
J: TRBJ1-5
D: -
V: TRBV19
size: once
length: 15

DNA: TGTGCCAGCAGTTTAACAGGGACGGGCGGCTACACCTTC
CDR3: CASSLTGTGGYTF
J: TRBJ1-2
D: -
V: TRBV27
size: -
length: 13

DNA: TGTGCCAGTAGTCCAGGGCCCGGCGGTCAGCCCCAGCATTTT
CDR3: CASSPGPGGQPQHF
J: TRBJ1-5
D: -
V: TRBV19
size: -
length: 14

DNA: TGTGCCAGCAGCGCTACAGGGGTCTCCTATGGCTACACCTTC
CDR3: CASSATGVSYGYTF
J: TRBJ1-2
D: TRBD1
V: TRBV7-2
size: few
length: 14

DNA: TGTGCCAGCAGTGAAGCCGGGACAGGCCTAGCCCCATACGAGCAGTACTTC
CDR3: CASSEAGTGLAPYEQYF
J: TRBJ2-7
D: TRBD1
V: TRBV2
size: -
length: 17

DNA: TGCGCCAGCAACGGGGTAGGGTCCGGGGAGCTGTTTTTT
CDR3: CASNGVGSGELFF
J: TRBJ2-2
D: -
V: TRBV5-1
size: -
length: 13

DNA: TGTGCCAGCAGCGGTACAGGGGGTTTTAACTATGGCTACACCTTC
CDR3: CASSGTGGFNYGYTF
J: TRBJ1-2
D: TRBD1
V: TRBV5-5
size: -
length: 15

DNA: TGTGCCAGCAGCCCGAACCCGGGACAGGGGGGTGAAAAACTGTTTTTT
CDR3: CASSPNPGQGGEKLFF
J: TRBJ1-4
D: TRBD1
V: TRBV11-2
size: -
length: 16

DNA: TGTGCCAGCAGCTTTACGCCGGGACTACCATCGGATGAGCAGTTCTTC
CDR3: CASSFTPGLPSDEQFF
J: TRBJ2-1
D: TRBD2
V: TRBV11-2
size: -
length: 16

DNA: TGTGCCAGCAGTCCCAGGGTGACAGATACGCAGTATTTT
CDR3: CASSPRVTDTQYF
J: TRBJ2-3
D: -
V: TRBV2
size: -
length: 13

DNA: TGTGCCAGTCCGGGAGTGAACACTGAAGCTTTCTTT
CDR3: CASPGVNTEAFF
J: TRBJ1-1
D: -
V: TRBV19
size: -
length: 12

DNA: TGTGCCAGCAGCCATACGGGACACTCGAACACCGGGGAGCTGTTTTTT
CDR3: CASSHTGHSNTGELFF
J: TRBJ2-2
D: -
V: TRBV7-2
size: -
length: 16

DNA: TGTGCCAGCAGCACGGGACAGATGAACACCGGGGAGCTGTTTTTT
CDR3: CASSTGQMNTGELFF
J: TRBJ2-2
D: TRBD1
V: TRBV7-2
size: -
length: 15

DNA: TGCAGCGTTAGCGGGGGGATCTTCTACGAGCAGTACTTC
CDR3: CSVSGGIFYEQYF
J: TRBJ2-7
D: TRBD2
V: TRBV29-1
size: once
length: 13

DNA: TGTGCCAGACAGGGGAGCTCCTACAATGAGCAGTTCTTC
CDR3: CARQGSSYNEQFF
J: TRBJ2-1
D: TRBD1
V: TRBV27
size: -
length: 13

DNA: TGTGCCAGCAGGACACTGGGACAGGAGAGCACAGATACGCAGTATTTT
CDR3: CASRTLGQESTDTQYF
J: TRBJ2-3
D: TRBD1
V: TRBV2
size: -
length: 16

DNA: TGTGCCAGCATCCAGGGCGGTCGGGGGAATCAGCCCCAGCATTTT
CDR3: CASIQGGRGNQPQHF
J: TRBJ1-5
D: -
V: TRBV5-8
size: -
length: 15

DNA: TGCGCCAGCAGCTTCCCGGGCCCGGGGACTGAAGCTTTCTTT
CDR3: CASSFPGPGTEAFF
J: TRBJ1-1
D: -
V: TRBV5-1
size: -
length: 14

DNA: TGTGCCAGCAGTTTCGGCCCGGACAGTAGCAATCAGCCCCAGCATTTT
CDR3: CASSFGPDSSNQPQHF
J: TRBJ1-5
D: -
V: TRBV28
size: -
length: 16

DNA: TGTGCCAGCAGTCCATGGACTAGCGGGGGGCTTTCTGGCAATGAGCAGTTCTTC
CDR3: CASSPWTSGGLSGNEQFF
J: TRBJ2-1
D: TRBD2
V: TRBV27
size: -
length: 18

DNA: TGCGCCAGCACCCGGGGACAGGGCGGCCAGCCCCAGCATTTT
CDR3: CASTRGQGGQPQHF
J: TRBJ1-5
D: TRBD1
V: TRBV10-2
size: -
length: 14

DNA: TGTGCCAGCAGTTACCCCCGGACTAGCGGACCCGGACGTCTCGAGCTCCAGTACTTC
CDR3: CASSYPRTSGPGRLELQYF
J: TRBJ2-7
D: TRBD2
V: TRBV6-2/TRBV6-3
size: -
length: 19

DNA: TGCGCCAGCAGCGACAGGGCGGACACTGAAGCTTTCTTT
CDR3: CASSDRADTEAFF
J: TRBJ1-1
D: TRBD1
V: TRBV5-1
size: -
length: 13

DNA: TGTGCCAGCGGGGGGGAGGGCTCCTACAATGAGCAGTTCTTC
CDR3: CASGGEGSYNEQFF
J: TRBJ2-1
D: TRBD2
V: TRBV27
size: -
length: 14

DNA: TGCGCCAGCTCCTTAGATGGGACTCAGTACAATGAGCAGTTCTTC
CDR3: CASSLDGTQYNEQFF
J: TRBJ2-1
D: -
V: TRBV5-1
size: -
length: 15

DNA: TGTGCCAGCAGCGTAGCCGAGTCGGGTGGCGGGGGGCTGAAAAACATTCAGTACTTC
CDR3: CASSVAESGGGGLKNIQYF
J: TRBJ2-4
D: TRBD2
V: TRBV9
size: once
length: 19

DNA: TGTGCCAGCAGTCAGGAATCCTACGAGCAGTACTTC
CDR3: CASSQESYEQYF
J: TRBJ2-7
D: -
V: TRBV6-2/TRBV6-3
size: -
length: 12

DNA: TGTGCCAGCAGTTCCACGGGACAGCCCCCGTGGTCCCTCCACTTT
CDR3: CASSSTGQPPWSLHF
J: TRBJ1-6
D: TRBD1
V: TRBV27
size: -
length: 15

DNA: TGTGCCAGCAGCCCCCAGGGGCGAGCGACCGGGGAGCTGTTTTTT
CDR3: CASSPQGRATGELFF
J: TRBJ2-2
D: -
V: TRBV3-1/TRBV3-2
size: -
length: 15

DNA: TGTGCCAGCAGCTCCGGGACTAGCGGATACAATGAGCAGTTCTTC
CDR3: CASSSGTSGYNEQFF
J: TRBJ2-1
D: TRBD2
V: TRBV13
size: -
length: 15

DNA: TGTGCCAGCAGTTCCGTACTAGCGGGGTACACAGATACGCAGTATTTT
CDR3: CASSSVLAGYTDTQYF
J: TRBJ2-3
D: TRBD2
V: TRBV6-5
size: -
length: 16